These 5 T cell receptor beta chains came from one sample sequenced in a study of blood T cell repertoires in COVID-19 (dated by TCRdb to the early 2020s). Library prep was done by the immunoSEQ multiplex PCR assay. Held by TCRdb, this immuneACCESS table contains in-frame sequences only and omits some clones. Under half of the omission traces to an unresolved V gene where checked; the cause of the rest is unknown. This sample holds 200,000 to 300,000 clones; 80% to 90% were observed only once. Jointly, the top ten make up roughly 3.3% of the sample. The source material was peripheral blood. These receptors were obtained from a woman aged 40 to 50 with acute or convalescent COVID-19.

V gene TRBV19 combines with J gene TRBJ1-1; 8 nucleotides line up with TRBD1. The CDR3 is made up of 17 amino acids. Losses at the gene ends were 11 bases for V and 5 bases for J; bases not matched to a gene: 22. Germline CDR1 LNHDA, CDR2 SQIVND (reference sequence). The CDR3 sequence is CASLPSTGGVGWTEAFF. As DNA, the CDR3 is TGTGCCTCTCTTCCCTCCACAGGGGGAGTAGGCTGGACTGAAGCTTTCTTT.

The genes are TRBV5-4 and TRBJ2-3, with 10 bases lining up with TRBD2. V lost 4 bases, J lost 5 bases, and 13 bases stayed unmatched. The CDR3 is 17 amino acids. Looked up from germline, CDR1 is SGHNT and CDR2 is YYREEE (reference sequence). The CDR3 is CASSPESGGAWVDTQYF. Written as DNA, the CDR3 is TGTGCCAGCAGCCCGGAGAGCGGGGGGGCCTGGGTAGATACGCAGTATTTT. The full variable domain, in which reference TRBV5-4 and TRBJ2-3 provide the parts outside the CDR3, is ETGVTQSPTHLIKTRGQQVTLRCSSQSGHNTVSWYQQALGQGPQFIFQYYREEENGRGNFPPRFSGLQFPNYSSELNVNALELDDSALYLCASSPESGGAWVDTQYFGPGTRLTVL.

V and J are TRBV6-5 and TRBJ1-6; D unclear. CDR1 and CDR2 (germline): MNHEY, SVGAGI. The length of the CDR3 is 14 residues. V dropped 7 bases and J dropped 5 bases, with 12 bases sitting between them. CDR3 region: CASKWSGDNSPLHF. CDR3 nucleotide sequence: TGTGCCAGCAAATGGAGCGGCGATAATTCACCCCTCCACTTT.

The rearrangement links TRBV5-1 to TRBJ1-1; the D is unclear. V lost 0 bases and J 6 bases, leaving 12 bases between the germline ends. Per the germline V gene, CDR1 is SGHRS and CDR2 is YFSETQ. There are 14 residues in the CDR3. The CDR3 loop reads CASSLAGGVAEAFF. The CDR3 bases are TGCGCCAGCAGCTTGGCAGGCGGGGTAGCTGAAGCTTTCTTT.

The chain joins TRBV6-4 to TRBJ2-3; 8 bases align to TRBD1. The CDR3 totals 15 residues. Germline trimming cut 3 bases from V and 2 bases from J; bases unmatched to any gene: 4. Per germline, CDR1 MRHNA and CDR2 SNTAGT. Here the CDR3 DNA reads TGTGCCAGCAGTGAGGCGGGACAGGCCACAGATACGCAGTATTTT. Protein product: CASSEAGQATDTQYF.